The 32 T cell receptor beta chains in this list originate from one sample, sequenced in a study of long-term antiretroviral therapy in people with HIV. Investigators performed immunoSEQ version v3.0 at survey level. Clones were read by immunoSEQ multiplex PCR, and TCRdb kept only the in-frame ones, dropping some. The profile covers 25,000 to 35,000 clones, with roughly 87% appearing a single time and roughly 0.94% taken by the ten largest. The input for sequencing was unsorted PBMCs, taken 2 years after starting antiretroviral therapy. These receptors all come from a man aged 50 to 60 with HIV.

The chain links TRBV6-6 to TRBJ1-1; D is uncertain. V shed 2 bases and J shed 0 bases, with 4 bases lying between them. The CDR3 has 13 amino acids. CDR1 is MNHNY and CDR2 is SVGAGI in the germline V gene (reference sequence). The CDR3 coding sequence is TGTGCCAGCAGTTACAACCTGAACACTGAAGCTTTCTTT. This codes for CASSYNLNTEAFF.

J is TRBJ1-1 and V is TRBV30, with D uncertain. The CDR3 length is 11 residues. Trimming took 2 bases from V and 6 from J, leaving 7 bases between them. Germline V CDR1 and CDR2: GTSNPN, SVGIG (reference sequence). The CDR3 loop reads CAWSLVAEAFF. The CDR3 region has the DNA TGTGCCTGGAGTTTGGTGGCTGAAGCTTTCTTT.

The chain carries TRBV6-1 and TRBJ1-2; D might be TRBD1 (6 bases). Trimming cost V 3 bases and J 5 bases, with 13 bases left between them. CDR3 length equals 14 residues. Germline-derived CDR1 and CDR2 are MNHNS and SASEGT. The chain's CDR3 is CASSEGHIGYGYTF. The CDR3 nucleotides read TGTGCCAGCAGTGAGGGACACATAGGATATGGCTACACCTTC.

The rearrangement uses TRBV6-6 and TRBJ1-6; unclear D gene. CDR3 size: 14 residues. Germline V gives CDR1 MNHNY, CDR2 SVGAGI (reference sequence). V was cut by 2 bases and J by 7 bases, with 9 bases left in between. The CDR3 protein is CASSYGQENSPLHF. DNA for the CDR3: TGTGCCAGCAGTTACGGGCAGGAAAATTCACCCCTCCACTTT.

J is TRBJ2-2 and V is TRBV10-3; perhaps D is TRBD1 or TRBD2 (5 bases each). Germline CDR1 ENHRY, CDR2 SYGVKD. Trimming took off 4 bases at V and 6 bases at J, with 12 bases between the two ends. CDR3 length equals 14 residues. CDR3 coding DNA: TGTGCCATCAGTGGGAGGTTGGGGGCCGGGGAGCTGTTTTTT. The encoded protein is CAISGRLGAGELFF.

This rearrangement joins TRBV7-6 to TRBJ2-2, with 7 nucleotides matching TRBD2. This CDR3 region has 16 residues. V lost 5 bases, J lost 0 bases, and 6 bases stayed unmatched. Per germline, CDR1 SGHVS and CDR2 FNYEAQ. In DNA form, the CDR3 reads TGTGCCAGCAGCCCCCTAGCGGCCACGAACACCGGGGAGCTGTTTTTT. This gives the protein CASSPLAATNTGELFF.

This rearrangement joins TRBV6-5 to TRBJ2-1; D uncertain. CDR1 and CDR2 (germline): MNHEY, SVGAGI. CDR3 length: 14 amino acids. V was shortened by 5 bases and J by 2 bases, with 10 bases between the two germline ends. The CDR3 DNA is TGTGCCAGCAGTCCTACAATAGCCTACAATGAGCAGTTCTTC. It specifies CASSPTIAYNEQFF.

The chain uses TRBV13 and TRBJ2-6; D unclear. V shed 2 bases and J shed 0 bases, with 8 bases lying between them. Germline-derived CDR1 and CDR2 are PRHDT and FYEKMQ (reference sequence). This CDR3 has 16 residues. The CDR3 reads CASSLSVYSGANVLTF. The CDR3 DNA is TGTGCCAGCAGCTTATCAGTATACTCTGGGGCCAACGTCCTGACTTTC.

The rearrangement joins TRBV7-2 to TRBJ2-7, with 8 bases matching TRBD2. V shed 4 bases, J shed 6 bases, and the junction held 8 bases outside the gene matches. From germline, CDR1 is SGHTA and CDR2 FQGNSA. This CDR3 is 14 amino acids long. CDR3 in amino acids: CASSSPGGAVEQYF. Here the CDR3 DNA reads TGTGCCAGCAGCTCCCCGGGAGGGGCGGTCGAGCAGTACTTC.

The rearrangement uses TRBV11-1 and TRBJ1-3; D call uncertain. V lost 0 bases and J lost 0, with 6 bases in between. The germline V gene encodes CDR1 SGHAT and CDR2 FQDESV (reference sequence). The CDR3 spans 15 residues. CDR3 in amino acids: CASSLAESSGNTIYF. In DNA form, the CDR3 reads TGTGCCAGCAGCTTAGCGGAGAGCTCTGGAAACACCATATATTTT.

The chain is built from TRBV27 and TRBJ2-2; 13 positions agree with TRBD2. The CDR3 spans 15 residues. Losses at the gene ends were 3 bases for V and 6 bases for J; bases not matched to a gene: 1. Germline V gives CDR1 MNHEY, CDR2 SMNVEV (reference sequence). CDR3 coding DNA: TGTGCCAGCAGTTTTGGGACTAGCGGGGCCGGGGAGCTGTTTTTT. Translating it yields CASSFGTSGAGELFF.

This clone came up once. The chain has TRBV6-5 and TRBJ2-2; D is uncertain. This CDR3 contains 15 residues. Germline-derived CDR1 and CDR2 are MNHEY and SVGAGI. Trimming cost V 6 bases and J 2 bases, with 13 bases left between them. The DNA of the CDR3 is TGTGCCAGCAGCCCCCTCGCCCTTAACACCGGGGAGCTGTTTTTT. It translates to CASSPLALNTGELFF.

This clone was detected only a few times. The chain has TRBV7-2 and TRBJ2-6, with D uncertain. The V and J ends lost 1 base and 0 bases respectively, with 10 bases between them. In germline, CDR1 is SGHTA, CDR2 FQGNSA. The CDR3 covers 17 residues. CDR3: CASSLVGRPSGANVLTF. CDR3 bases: TGTGCCAGCAGCTTAGTGGGCAGACCCTCTGGGGCCAACGTCCTGACTTTC.

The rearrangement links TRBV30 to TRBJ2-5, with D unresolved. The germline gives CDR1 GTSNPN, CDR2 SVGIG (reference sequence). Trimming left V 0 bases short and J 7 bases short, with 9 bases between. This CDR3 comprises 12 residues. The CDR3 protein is CAWSVMVPTQYF. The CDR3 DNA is TGTGCCTGGAGTGTAATGGTCCCGACCCAGTACTTC.

The CDR3 DNA reads TGCGCCAGCAGCTTGGCGGGACCCAATGAGCAGTTCTTC. It encodes CASSLAGPNEQFF. This rearrangement joins TRBV5-1 to TRBJ2-1; D is possibly TRBD1 or TRBD2 (5 bases each). With 0 bases removed from V and 6 bases from J, the gap between germline ends came to 7 bases. Germline values: CDR1 SGHRS, CDR2 YFSETQ. CDR3 length: 13 amino acids.

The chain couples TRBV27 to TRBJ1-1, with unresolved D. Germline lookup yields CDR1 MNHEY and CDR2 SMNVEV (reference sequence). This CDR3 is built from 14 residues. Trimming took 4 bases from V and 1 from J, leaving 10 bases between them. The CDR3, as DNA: TGTGCCAGCAGTTCCTCAGACCGGAACACTGAAGCTTTCTTT. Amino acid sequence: CASSSSDRNTEAFF.

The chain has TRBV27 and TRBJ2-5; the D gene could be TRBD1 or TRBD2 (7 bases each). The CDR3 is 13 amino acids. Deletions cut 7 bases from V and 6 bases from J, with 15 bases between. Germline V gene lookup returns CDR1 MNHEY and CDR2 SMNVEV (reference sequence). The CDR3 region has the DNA TGTGCCAGCATAAACAGGGGAGGGCAGACCCAGTACTTC. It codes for CASINRGGQTQYF.

CDR3 in DNA: TGTGCCAGCAGTGAACCTTCAGAGAACACTGAAGCTTTCTTT. Residues: CASSEPSENTEAFF. The chain employs TRBV6-1 and TRBJ1-1; D unresolved. CDR1 and CDR2 (germline): MNHNS, SASEGT. Between the trimmed V and J ends, which lost 2 bases and 1 base, there was a span of 8 bases. This CDR3 region has 14 residues.

As DNA, the CDR3 is TGTGCCAGCAGCTTACTGGGGGCTGATCAGCCCCAGCATTTT. It specifies CASSLLGADQPQHF. V and J are TRBV7-2 and TRBJ1-5, with D possibly being TRBD1 (6 bases). Germline V gives CDR1 SGHTA, CDR2 FQGNSA. The V and J ends lost 2 bases and 5 bases respectively, with 10 bases between them. This CDR3 contains 14 residues.

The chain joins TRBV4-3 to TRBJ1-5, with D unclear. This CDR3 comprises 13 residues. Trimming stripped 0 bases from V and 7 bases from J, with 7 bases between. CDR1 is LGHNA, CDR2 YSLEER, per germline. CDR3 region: CASSQDMGQPQHF. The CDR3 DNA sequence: TGCGCCAGCAGCCAAGATATGGGACAGCCCCAGCATTTT.

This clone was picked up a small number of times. The DNA of the CDR3 is TGCGCCAGCAGCCCCGACTACGGGGGACTTTATGACTATGGCTACACCTTC. It yields the protein CASSPDYGGLYDYGYTF. This chain uses TRBV4-1 with TRBJ1-2, with a weak D call TRBD1 (5 bases). CDR1 is MGHRA and CDR2 is YSYEKL in the germline V gene. The CDR3 loop spans 17 amino acids. Trimming took 4 bases from V and 3 from J, leaving 21 bases between them.

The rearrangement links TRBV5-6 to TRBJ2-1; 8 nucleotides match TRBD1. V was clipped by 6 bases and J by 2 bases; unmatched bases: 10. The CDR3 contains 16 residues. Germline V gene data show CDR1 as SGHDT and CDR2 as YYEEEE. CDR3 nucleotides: TGTGCCAGCATCTCACTGACAGGGGCAGCCTACAATGAGCAGTTCTTC. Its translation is CASISLTGAAYNEQFF. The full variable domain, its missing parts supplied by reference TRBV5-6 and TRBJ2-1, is DAGVTQSPTHLIKTRGQQVTLRCSPKSGHDTVSWYQQALGQGPQFIFQYYEEEERQRGNFPDRFSGHQFPNYSSELNVNALLLGDSALYLCASISLTGAAYNEQFFGPGTRLTVL.

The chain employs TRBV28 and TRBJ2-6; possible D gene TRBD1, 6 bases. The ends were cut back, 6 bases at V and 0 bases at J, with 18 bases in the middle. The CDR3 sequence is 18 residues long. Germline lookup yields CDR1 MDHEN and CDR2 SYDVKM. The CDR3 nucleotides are TGTGCCAGCAGGGACCCGACAGGCGCCATCTCTGGGGCCAACGTCCTGACTTTC. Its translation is CASRDPTGAISGANVLTF.

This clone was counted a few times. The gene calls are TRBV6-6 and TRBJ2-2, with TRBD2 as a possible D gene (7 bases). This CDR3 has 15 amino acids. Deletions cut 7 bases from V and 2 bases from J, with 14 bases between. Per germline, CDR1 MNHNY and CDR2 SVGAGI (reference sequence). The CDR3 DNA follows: TGTGCCAGCATGGGGGGGCAGGGAAACACCGGGGAGCTGTTTTTT. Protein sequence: CASMGGQGNTGELFF.

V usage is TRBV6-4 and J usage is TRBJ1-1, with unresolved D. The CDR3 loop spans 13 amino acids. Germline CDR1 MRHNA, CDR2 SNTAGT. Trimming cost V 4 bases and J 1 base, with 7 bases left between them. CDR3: CASSAAENTEAFF. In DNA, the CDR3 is TGTGCCAGCAGTGCGGCAGAGAACACTGAAGCTTTCTTT.

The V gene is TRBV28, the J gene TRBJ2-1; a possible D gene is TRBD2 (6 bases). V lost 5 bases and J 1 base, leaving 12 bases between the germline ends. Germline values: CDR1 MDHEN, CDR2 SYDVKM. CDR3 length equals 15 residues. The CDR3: CASSVGSSSYNEQFF. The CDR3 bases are TGTGCCAGCAGTGTCGGGAGCTCATCCTACAATGAGCAGTTCTTC.

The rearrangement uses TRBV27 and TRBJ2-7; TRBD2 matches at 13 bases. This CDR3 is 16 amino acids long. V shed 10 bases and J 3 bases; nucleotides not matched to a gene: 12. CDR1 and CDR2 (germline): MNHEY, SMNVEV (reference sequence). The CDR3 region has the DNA TGTGCCACCGCGGGGATTTGGACTAGCGGGAGCTACGAGCAGTACTTC. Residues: CATAGIWTSGSYEQYF.

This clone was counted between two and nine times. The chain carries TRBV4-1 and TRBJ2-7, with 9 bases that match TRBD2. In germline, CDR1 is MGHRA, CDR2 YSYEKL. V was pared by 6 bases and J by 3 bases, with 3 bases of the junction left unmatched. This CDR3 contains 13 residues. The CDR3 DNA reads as TGCGCCAGCAGGGGCGGGAGGGACTACGAGCAGTACTTC. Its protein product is CASRGGRDYEQYF.

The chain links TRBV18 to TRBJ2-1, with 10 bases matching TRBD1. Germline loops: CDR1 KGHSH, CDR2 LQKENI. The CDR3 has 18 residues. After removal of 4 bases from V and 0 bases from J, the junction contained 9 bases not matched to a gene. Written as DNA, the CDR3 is TGTGCCAGCTCACGTTATGGGACAGGGGCCATCTCCTACAATGAGCAGTTCTTC. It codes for CASSRYGTGAISYNEQFF.

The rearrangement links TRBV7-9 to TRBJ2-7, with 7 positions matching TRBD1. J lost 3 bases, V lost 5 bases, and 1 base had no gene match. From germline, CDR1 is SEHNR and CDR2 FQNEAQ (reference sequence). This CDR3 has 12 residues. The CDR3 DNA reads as TGTGCCAGCAGCCAGGGGGACTACGAGCAGTACTTC. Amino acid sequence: CASSQGDYEQYF.

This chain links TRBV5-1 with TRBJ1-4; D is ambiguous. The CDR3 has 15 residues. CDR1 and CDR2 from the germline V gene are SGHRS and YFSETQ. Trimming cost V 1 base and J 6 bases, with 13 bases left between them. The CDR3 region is CASSLRFLGDEKLFF. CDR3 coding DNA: TGCGCCAGCAGCTTGAGATTTCTGGGAGATGAAAAACTGTTTTTT.

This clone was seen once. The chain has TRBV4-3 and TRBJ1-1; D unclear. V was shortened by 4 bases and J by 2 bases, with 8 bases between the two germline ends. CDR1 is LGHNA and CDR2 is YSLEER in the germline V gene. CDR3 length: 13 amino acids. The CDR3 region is CASSPGLNTEAFF. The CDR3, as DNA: TGCGCCAGCAGCCCCGGCCTTAACACTGAAGCTTTCTTT.